A selection of T cell receptor beta chains follows, all from one sample in a study of patients and donors after allogeneic stem cell transplantation. TCRdb re-derived calls from the RT-PCR reads in MiXCR, one entry per CDR3 protein. The data contain 15,000 to 20,000 distinct CDR3 sequences, approximately 25% of them singletons. Specimen: blood, either unsorted or a sorted T cell fraction (not recorded which). The receptor set was obtained from a human donor who was either an allogeneic HSCT recipient or a stem cell or donor lymphocyte infusion donor (not recorded which). It is not recorded whose cells these are; they may come from a transplant donor. Both conserved end residues are part of each CDR3. D genes are given only for firm matches. Clone size is not always given. Where it is, it says once, few, many or a class for expanded clones.

abundance,j_gene,d_gene,v_gene,CDR3nt,CDR3aa
few,TRBJ2-3,TRBD1,TRBV4-1,TGCGCCAGCAGCGCGAGCACAGGGGCTGACACAGATACGCAGTATTTT,CASSASTGADTDTQYF
many,TRBJ1-5,.,TRBV28,TGTGCCAGCAGTTCCCCCACGGTGAGTGGGCTAAGTCAGCCCCAGCATTTT,CASSSPTVSGLSQPQHF
.,TRBJ2-1,TRBD2,TRBV20-1,TGCAGTGCCTGGACTAGCGGGGGCCTATCCTACAATGAGCAGTTCTTC,CSAWTSGGLSYNEQFF
.,TRBJ1-5,TRBD1,TRBV4-1,TGCGCCAGCAGCCAAGGCCTACAGGGGGCGCGAGGTCAGCCCCAGCATTTT,CASSQGLQGARGQPQHF
once,TRBJ1-1,.,TRBV18,TGTGCCAGCTCACCACCGTTCGGAACTGAAGCTTTCTTT,CASSPPFGTEAFF
.,TRBJ1-1,.,TRBV10-2,TGCGCCACAACCCCCCTGGGGACGGTGAACACTGAAGCTTTCTTT,CATTPLGTVNTEAFF
.,TRBJ2-1,.,TRBV27,TGTGCCAGCAGTTTAGCGGGGGCCTCCTACAATGAGCAGTTCTTC,CASSLAGASYNEQFF
few,TRBJ1-1,.,TRBV5-1,TGCGCCAGCAGCTTCTTGGGGGTCCCTGAAGCTTTCTTT,CASSFLGVPEAFF
once,TRBJ2-2,TRBD1,TRBV6-2/TRBV6-3,TGTGCCAGCAGTTACTGGGACAGCAACACCGGGGAGCTGTTTTTT,CASSYWDSNTGELFF
.,TRBJ2-7,.,TRBV10-1,TGCGCCAGCAGTCACGGCTACGAGCAGTACTTC,CASSHGYEQYF
few,TRBJ1-2,.,TRBV4-1,TGCGCCAGCAGCCAAACCAGGGAGGGGCACACCTTC,CASSQTREGHTF
.,TRBJ2-7,TRBD1,TRBV18,TGTGCCAGCTCACTGCTGGGACAGGCGAGCTCCTACGAGCAGTACTTC,CASSLLGQASSYEQYF
medium-sized,TRBJ1-2,.,TRBV24-1,TGTGCCACCAGTGAGAGCCGGGACCGGACCCTCTATGGCTACACCTTC,CATSESRDRTLYGYTF
.,TRBJ2-5,.,TRBV28,TGTGCCAGCAGTTTAAATCTGGCACAAGAGACCCAGTACTTC,CASSLNLAQETQYF
few,TRBJ1-6,.,TRBV7-8,TGTGCCAGCAGCTTATTCCAGGGAGGCTCACCCCTCCACTTT,CASSLFQGGSPLHF
medium-sized,TRBJ1-6,TRBD1,TRBV12-3/TRBV12-4,TGTGCCAGCAGTTTAGTGTTCGGACAGGGGGCCTCCTATAATTCACCCCTCCACTTT,CASSLVFGQGASYNSPLHF
.,TRBJ1-5,.,TRBV7-8,TGTGCCAGCAGCTTAGCGCAGAGGGCTCAGCCCCAGCATTTT,CASSLAQRAQPQHF
few,TRBJ1-2,TRBD1,TRBV6-1,TGTGCCAGCAGCCGACAGGGGGTCAACTATGGCTACACCTTC,CASSRQGVNYGYTF
.,TRBJ1-5,.,TRBV12-3/TRBV12-4,TGTGCCAGCAGTGCCCTAATTGAGCCCCAGCATTTT,CASSALIEPQHF
.,TRBJ1-3,TRBD1,TRBV9,TGTGCCAGCAGCGAACAGCAGGGGGCGAAAGGAAACACCATATATTTT,CASSEQQGAKGNTIYF
.,TRBJ2-7,TRBD1,TRBV7-9,TGTGCCAGCAGCCGGACAGGCCATGCACTCGTCTACGAGCAGTACTTC,CASSRTGHALVYEQYF
few,TRBJ1-4,.,TRBV6-6,TGTGCCAGCAGTTACGGATGGAACAGGGTGAAAGAAAAACTGTTTTTT,CASSYGWNRVKEKLFF
many,TRBJ1-4,TRBD1,TRBV7-9,TGTGCCAGCAGAAAAGGGACAGTTGCAACTAATGAAAAACTGTTTTTT,CASRKGTVATNEKLFF
.,TRBJ1-1,TRBD1,TRBV5-1,TGCGCCAGCAGCTCCCGGGAGGGGGCGGAAGCTTTCTTT,CASSSREGAEAFF
.,TRBJ2-3,.,TRBV24-1,TGTGCCACCAGTGGACAGATAAGCACAGATACGCAGTATTTT,CATSGQISTDTQYF
.,TRBJ1-1,.,TRBV20-1,TGCAGTGTGGGACACTTGGGGAGGCTTACTGAAGCTTTCTTT,CSVGHLGRLTEAFF
.,TRBJ1-1,.,TRBV7-2,TGTGCCAGCAGCTTACGGCGGTTCCCAGGGGTCACTGAAGCTTTCTTT,CASSLRRFPGVTEAFF
many,TRBJ2-7,.,TRBV5-1,TGCGCCAGCAGCTTTAGGGTTCAGGACGAGCAGTACTTC,CASSFRVQDEQYF
.,TRBJ2-1,TRBD1,TRBV7-3,TGTGCCAGCACGGGGGAAAAGGACAGGGTGGATAATGAGCAGTTCTTC,CASTGEKDRVDNEQFF
few,TRBJ1-2,.,TRBV4-1,TGCGCCAGCAGCCAAAGGGGACCTTCCGGAGACTATGGCTACACCTTC,CASSQRGPSGDYGYTF
many,TRBJ1-2,.,TRBV3-1,TGTGCCAGCAGCTCACCGGACGGGTACTATGGCTACACCTTC,CASSSPDGYYGYTF
.,TRBJ1-5,.,TRBV28,TGTGCCAGCAGTTTGTTCAGATCCAATCAGCCCCAGCATTTT,CASSLFRSNQPQHF
.,TRBJ1-2,TRBD1,TRBV12-3/TRBV12-4,TGTGCCAGCAGTGCGCCCGGGACAGGGGTTTCGCGGGGCTACACCTTC,CASSAPGTGVSRGYTF
few,TRBJ1-2,.,TRBV27,TGTGCCAGCAGTCCTACACAGAGGGGGGGGCGCTCTGGCTACACCTTC,CASSPTQRGGRSGYTF
few,TRBJ1-6,TRBD1,TRBV12-3/TRBV12-4,TGTGCCAGCAGAAGCCGACAGGGGCTCTTCCACTTT,CASRSRQGLFHF
few,TRBJ1-1,.,TRBV4-2,TGTGCCAGCAGCCAAGCCCTAGGGGGAACTGAAGCTTTCTTT,CASSQALGGTEAFF
.,TRBJ1-2,.,TRBV28,TGTGCCAGCAGTTTAATTTCCCTTCGAGGCTACACCTTC,CASSLISLRGYTF
.,TRBJ1-2,.,TRBV20-1,TGCAGTGCCCTCCTGCGGGGGAGTGGCTACACCTTC,CSALLRGSGYTF
few,TRBJ1-2,.,TRBV9,TGTGCCAGCAGCCTCGGACTTGGTCGGAGCTACACCTTC,CASSLGLGRSYTF
.,TRBJ1-1,.,TRBV6-1,TGTGCCAGCAGTGAGTCTTGGACATCCGGACCACCGAACACTGAAGCTTTCTTT,CASSESWTSGPPNTEAFF
many,TRBJ1-5,TRBD1,TRBV20-1,TGCAGTGCTGAAGGACAGGGCTACAATCAGCCCCAGCATTTT,CSAEGQGYNQPQHF
.,TRBJ1-4,.,TRBV7-9,TGTGCCAGCAGCTCGACGGCCCCTAATGAAAAACTGTTTTTT,CASSSTAPNEKLFF
.,TRBJ2-1,TRBD1,TRBV18,TGTGCCAGCTCAGCGGGACAGGGGATCCGGTACAATGAGCAGTTCTTC,CASSAGQGIRYNEQFF
.,TRBJ1-5,.,TRBV12-3/TRBV12-4,TGTGCCAGCAGTATTAAGGTGGCAGGGCCCCAGCCCCAGCATTTT,CASSIKVAGPQPQHF
few,TRBJ1-6,.,TRBV4-1,TGCGCCAGCAGCCAAGGGAAGGTGTTCGATAATTCACCCCTCCACTTT,CASSQGKVFDNSPLHF
.,TRBJ1-1,.,TRBV3-1,TGTGCCAGCAGCCAAGACTACTTGAACACTGAAGCTTTCTTT,CASSQDYLNTEAFF
many,TRBJ2-1,.,TRBV7-9,TGTGCCAGCAGTCCACAGGACCCAAGCTCCTACAATGAGCAGTTCTTC,CASSPQDPSSYNEQFF
many,TRBJ1-1,.,TRBV12-3/TRBV12-4,TGTGCCAGCAGTTTGGGGAGGTACACTGAAGCTTTCTTT,CASSLGRYTEAFF
.,TRBJ1-2,.,TRBV5-4,TGTGCCAGCAGCTTGGGGGGGTTAGCTAACTATGGCTACACCTTC,CASSLGGLANYGYTF
.,TRBJ1-6,.,TRBV6-5,TGTGCCAGCAGTACCCAGGGATCCTATAATTCACCCCTCCACTTT,CASSTQGSYNSPLHF
.,TRBJ2-3,TRBD1,TRBV4-3,TGCGCCAGCAGCCTCGGGACAGGGGTCACGTATACGCAGTATTTT,CASSLGTGVTYTQYF
.,TRBJ1-2,.,TRBV25-1,TGTGCCAGCAGTGAACGGTCAGGAATCTATGGCTACACCTTC,CASSERSGIYGYTF
.,TRBJ2-3,.,TRBV12-3/TRBV12-4,TGTGCCAGCAGTTTACGTAGACAGTCCCACACAGATACGCAGTATTTT,CASSLRRQSHTDTQYF
few,TRBJ1-1,.,TRBV4-1,TGCGCCAGCAGCCAATCCGGACAGAGAGGCACTGAAGCTTTCTTT,CASSQSGQRGTEAFF
few,TRBJ2-1,TRBD2,TRBV12-5,TGTGCTAGTGGTTTGGCCGTTAGCGGGGGGGGATACAATGAGCAGTTCTTC,CASGLAVSGGGYNEQFF
few,TRBJ1-2,TRBD1,TRBV7-2,TGTGCCAGCAGCTTTCGCTACAGGGGGAACTATGGCTACACCTTC,CASSFRYRGNYGYTF